This is a list of T cell receptor beta chains from one sample in a study of blood T cells in healthy people across ages. TCRdb reprocessed the 5' RACE reads with MiXCR, giving one entry per CDR3 protein. The sample contains 650,000 to 1,000,000 distinct CDR3 sequences, about 36% of which appear only once. Sequences were obtained from blood. The receptors shown here come from a man aged 18-30 years in good health. The CDR3 runs from the conserved cysteine through the conserved F or W. Fields, in order: clone size, V gene, J gene, D gene, CDR3 protein, CDR3 DNA. D genes are given only for firm matches. The listing skips clone size in some rows; elsewhere it reads once, few, many or a size class.

-	TRBV28	TRBJ2-3	-	CASSSTETDTQYF	TGTGCCAGCAGCTCGACAGAGACAGATACGCAGTATTTT
many	TRBV20-1	TRBJ2-7	TRBD2	CSASASGVSYEQYF	TGCAGTGCTAGTGCTAGCGGGGTCTCCTACGAGCAGTACTTC
-	TRBV20-1	TRBJ1-5	TRBD1	CSARAQGAFVNQPQHF	TGCAGTGCTAGGGCCCAGGGGGCATTCGTCAATCAGCCCCAGCATTTT
few	TRBV12-3/TRBV12-4	TRBJ2-2	-	CASSLGTDTGELFF	TGTGCCAGCAGTTTAGGGACAGACACCGGGGAGCTGTTTTTT
many	TRBV24-1	TRBJ2-3	-	CATSERWAGPYTDTQYF	TGTGCCACCAGTGAGAGATGGGCAGGGCCCTACACAGATACGCAGTATTTT
-	TRBV9	TRBJ2-3	-	CASSVFLAGTGTQYF	TGTGCCAGCAGCGTATTTCTAGCGGGGACAGGTACGCAGTATTTT
few	TRBV12-3/TRBV12-4	TRBJ1-1	-	CASSPLTMGLGTEAFF	TGTGCCAGCAGTCCCCTTACCATGGGATTGGGCACTGAAGCTTTCTTT
many	TRBV6-5	TRBJ2-5	-	CASSYVTDQETQYF	TGTGCCAGCAGTTATGTGACAGACCAAGAGACCCAGTACTTC
-	TRBV7-2	TRBJ1-2	-	CASSWSDGNYGYTF	TGTGCCAGCAGCTGGTCGGACGGTAACTATGGCTACACCTTC
few	TRBV20-1	TRBJ1-2	-	CSAREFRPGADYGYTF	TGCAGTGCTAGAGAGTTTCGTCCGGGCGCGGACTATGGCTACACCTTC
few	TRBV29-1	TRBJ2-3	TRBD1	CSVESAPGGSTDTQYF	TGCAGCGTTGAAAGCGCCCCAGGGGGAAGCACAGATACGCAGTATTTT
-	TRBV2	TRBJ1-2	TRBD1	CASRGTGNAYGYTF	TGTGCCAGCAGAGGGACAGGGAATGCCTATGGCTACACCTTC
once	TRBV7-9	TRBJ2-6	-	CASSLRQGSGANVLTF	TGTGCCAGCAGCTTAAGGCAGGGTTCTGGGGCCAACGTCCTGACTTTC
few	TRBV29-1	TRBJ2-3	-	CSVERGLGTQYF	TGCAGCGTTGAAAGGGGGTTGGGTACGCAGTATTTT
few	TRBV2	TRBJ2-3	-	CASSELSQYF	TGTGCCAGCAGTGAACTTTCGCAGTATTTT
few	TRBV29-1	TRBJ1-1	-	CSASNRGNTEAFF	TGCAGCGCCTCAAACCGGGGGAACACTGAAGCTTTCTTT
-	TRBV20-1	TRBJ2-7	TRBD2	CSARDRGTTLYEQYF	TGCAGTGCTAGAGATCGTGGGACTACCCTATACGAGCAGTACTTC
few	TRBV6-5	TRBJ2-5	-	CASSSISFTLSETQYF	TGTGCCAGCAGTTCAATTAGTTTTACCCTATCGGAGACCCAGTACTTC
-	TRBV12-3/TRBV12-4	TRBJ1-1	TRBD1	CASSKEGAGNTEAFF	TGTGCCAGCAGTAAGGAGGGGGCAGGGAACACTGAAGCTTTCTTT
-	TRBV20-1	TRBJ1-2	-	CSARPWTAGYTF	TGCAGTGCTAGACCTTGGACAGCCGGCTACACCTTC
few	TRBV5-1	TRBJ2-5	TRBD1	CASSWTGQGFGEQYF	TGCGCCAGCAGCTGGACGGGACAGGGGTTCGGTGAGCAGTACTTC
many	TRBV20-1	TRBJ1-5	TRBD1	CSAKSDRGDSNQPQHF	TGCAGTGCCAAAAGCGACAGGGGGGATAGCAATCAGCCCCAGCATTTT
few	TRBV9	TRBJ2-5	TRBD2	CASSGGTILGETQYF	TGTGCCAGCAGCGGAGGGACTATCCTCGGGGAGACCCAGTACTTC
-	TRBV27	TRBJ2-3	-	CASSFAGAKGNTQYF	TGTGCCAGCAGTTTTGCGGGGGCAAAGGGGAATACGCAGTATTTT
many	TRBV20-1	TRBJ2-1	TRBD1	CSARGNRGRDNEQFF	TGCAGTGCTAGAGGGAACAGGGGGCGGGACAATGAGCAGTTCTTC
few	TRBV7-2	TRBJ2-2	-	CASGTPNTGELFF	TGTGCCAGCGGGACTCCCAACACCGGGGAGCTGTTTTTT
-	TRBV7-2	TRBJ1-4	TRBD1	CASSSTGTGQRKLFF	TGTGCCAGCAGCTCCACCGGGACAGGACAACGAAAACTGTTTTTT
few	TRBV4-2	TRBJ2-7	-	CASSQERASGEQYF	TGTGCCAGCAGCCAAGAAAGGGCCAGTGGCGAGCAGTACTTC
many	TRBV20-1	TRBJ1-2	TRBD1	CSARALSTGSHYGYTF	TGCAGTGCTAGAGCCCTATCGACAGGGAGCCACTATGGCTACACCTTC
-	TRBV7-3	TRBJ2-1	TRBD2	CASSLSGGLDEQFF	TGTGCCAGCAGTCTCTCGGGGGGGCTCGATGAGCAGTTCTTC
few	TRBV14	TRBJ2-5	-	CASSPMDRINQETQYF	TGTGCCAGCAGCCCAATGGACCGCATCAACCAAGAGACCCAGTACTTC
-	TRBV4-3	TRBJ1-1	-	CASSQELMTTEAFF	TGCGCCAGCAGCCAAGAGTTAATGACGACTGAAGCTTTCTTT
few	TRBV12-3/TRBV12-4	TRBJ2-3	-	CASSPGRISTDTQYF	TGTGCCAGCAGCCCCGGCAGGATTAGCACAGATACGCAGTATTTT
few	TRBV5-1	TRBJ2-7	-	CASSLDSPTYNEQYF	TGCGCCAGCAGCTTGGATTCGCCCACCTACAATGAGCAGTACTTC
-	TRBV4-3	TRBJ2-7	-	CASSQDGVGSYEQYF	TGCGCCAGCAGCCAAGATGGGGTAGGGTCCTACGAGCAGTACTTC
-	TRBV5-5	TRBJ1-1	TRBD1	CASSLDRTGWANTEAFF	TGTGCCAGCAGCTTGGATAGGACAGGGTGGGCGAACACTGAAGCTTTCTTT
many	TRBV5-1	TRBJ2-1	TRBD1	CASSMGQYNEQFF	TGCGCCAGCAGCATGGGACAGTACAATGAGCAGTTCTTC
-	TRBV20-1	TRBJ1-1	-	CSASDARGNTEAFF	TGCAGTGCTAGCGACGCCAGGGGGAACACTGAAGCTTTCTTT
-	TRBV4-2	TRBJ2-3	TRBD2	CASSQERLAGGDTQYF	TGTGCCAGCAGCCAAGAGCGCCTAGCGGGGGGGGATACGCAGTATTTT
-	TRBV6-1	TRBJ2-7	-	CASSESQGVRYEQYF	TGTGCCAGCAGTGAAAGCCAGGGTGTGAGGTATGAGCAGTACTTC